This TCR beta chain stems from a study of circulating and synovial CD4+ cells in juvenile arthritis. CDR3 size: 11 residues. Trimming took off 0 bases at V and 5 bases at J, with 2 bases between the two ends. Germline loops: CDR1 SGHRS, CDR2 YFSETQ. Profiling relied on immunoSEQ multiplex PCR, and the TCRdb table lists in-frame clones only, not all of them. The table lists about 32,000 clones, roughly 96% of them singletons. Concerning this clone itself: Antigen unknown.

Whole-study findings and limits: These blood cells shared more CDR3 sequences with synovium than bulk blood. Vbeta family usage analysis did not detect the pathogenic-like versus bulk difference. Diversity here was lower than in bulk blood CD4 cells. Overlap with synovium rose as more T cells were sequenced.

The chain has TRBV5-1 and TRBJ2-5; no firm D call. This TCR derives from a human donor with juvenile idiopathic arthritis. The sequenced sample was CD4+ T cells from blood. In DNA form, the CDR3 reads TGCGCCAGCAGCTTGGCTGAGACCCAGTACTTC. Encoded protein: CASSLAETQYF.